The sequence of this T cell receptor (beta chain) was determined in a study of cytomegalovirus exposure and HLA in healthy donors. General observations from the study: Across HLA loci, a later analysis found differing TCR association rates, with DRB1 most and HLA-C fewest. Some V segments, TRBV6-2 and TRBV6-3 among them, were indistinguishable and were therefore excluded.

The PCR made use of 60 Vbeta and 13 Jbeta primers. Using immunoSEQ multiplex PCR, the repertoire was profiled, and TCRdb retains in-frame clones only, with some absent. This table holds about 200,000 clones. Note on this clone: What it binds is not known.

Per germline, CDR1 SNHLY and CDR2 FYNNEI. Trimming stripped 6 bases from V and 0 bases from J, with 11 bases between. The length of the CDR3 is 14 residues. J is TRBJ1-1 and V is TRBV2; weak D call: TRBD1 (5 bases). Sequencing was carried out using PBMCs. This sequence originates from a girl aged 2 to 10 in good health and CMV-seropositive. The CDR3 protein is CASRGGTMNTEAFF. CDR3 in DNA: TGTGCCAGCAGGGGGGGGACGATGAACACTGAAGCTTTCTTT.